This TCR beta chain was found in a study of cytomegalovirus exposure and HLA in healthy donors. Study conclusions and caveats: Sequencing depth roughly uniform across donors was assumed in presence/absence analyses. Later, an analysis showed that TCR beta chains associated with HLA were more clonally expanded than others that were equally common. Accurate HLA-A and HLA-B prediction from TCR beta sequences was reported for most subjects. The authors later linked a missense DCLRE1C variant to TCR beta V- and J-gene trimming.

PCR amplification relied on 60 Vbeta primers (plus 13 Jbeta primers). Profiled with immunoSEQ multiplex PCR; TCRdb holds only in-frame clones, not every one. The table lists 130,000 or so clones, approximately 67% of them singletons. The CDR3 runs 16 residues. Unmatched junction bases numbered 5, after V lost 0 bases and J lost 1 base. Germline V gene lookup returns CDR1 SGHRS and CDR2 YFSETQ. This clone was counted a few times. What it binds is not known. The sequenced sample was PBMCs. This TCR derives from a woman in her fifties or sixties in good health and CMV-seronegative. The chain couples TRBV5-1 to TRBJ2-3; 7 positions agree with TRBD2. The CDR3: CASSLDGGGGTDTQYF. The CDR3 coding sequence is TGCGCCAGCAGCTTGGATGGCGGGGGAGGCACAGATACGCAGTATTTT.